This note documents a single T cell receptor (beta chain) sequence. The read ends 3 residues early relative to the CDR3; the germline J gene fills the gap. This entry is derived from a study of T cells in women clearing cervical HPV infection. Overall study context: Control women cleared a single incident HPV16 infection within 12 months.

Trimming removed 0 bases at V and 5 bases at J, with 14 bases between. The CDR3 totals 15 residues. The germline V gene has CDR1 SGDLS and CDR2 YYNGEE. Repertoires were generated with immunoSEQ multiplex PCR, while TCRdb's copy carries only in-frame clones and drops some. Its table records fewer than 30,000 clones. Sequenced sample: blood buffy coat. The chain is built from TRBV9 and TRBJ2-5, with a possible D match to TRBD2 (5 bases). The clonotype comes from a woman between 18 and 69 years old with a cervical HPV16 infection that either progressed to CIN3+ or cleared (not recorded which). The CDR3 DNA, read in part, is TGTGCCAGCAGCGTAGGGCTAGCCGTCTGGGAGACC. Translating it yields CASSVGLAVWET. In full, the CDR3 is CASSVGLAVWETQYF.